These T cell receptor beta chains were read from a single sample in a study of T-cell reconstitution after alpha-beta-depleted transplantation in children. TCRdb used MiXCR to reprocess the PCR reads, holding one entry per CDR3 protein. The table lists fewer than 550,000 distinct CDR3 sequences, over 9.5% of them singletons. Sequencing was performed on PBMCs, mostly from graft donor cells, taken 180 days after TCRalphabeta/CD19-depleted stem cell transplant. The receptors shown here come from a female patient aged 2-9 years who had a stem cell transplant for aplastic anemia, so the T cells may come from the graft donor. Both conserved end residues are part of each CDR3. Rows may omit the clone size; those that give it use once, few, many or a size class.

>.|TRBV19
CASSGRRNEQFF
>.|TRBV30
CAWSVASRGILFF
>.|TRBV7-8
CASSSYPGPTNEKLFF
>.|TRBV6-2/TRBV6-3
CASSYGSGGVYEQYF
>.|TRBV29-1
CSPTWDSQNQETQYF
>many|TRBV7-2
CASSRLRTGRTDTQYF
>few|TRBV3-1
CASSQDTFQETQYF
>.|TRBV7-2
CASSFAFLLAGGAGELFF
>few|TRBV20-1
CSASWGTSNEKLFF
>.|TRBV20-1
CSARDADRKKPQHF
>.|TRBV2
CASSEALAKNIQYF
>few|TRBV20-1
CSATSGRIEETQYF
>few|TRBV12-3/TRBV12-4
CASLGHMNTEAFF
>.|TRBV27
CASSLTAGPDTQYF
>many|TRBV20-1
CSARSSLSYNEQFF
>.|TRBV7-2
CASSLAPGKGPYNEQFF
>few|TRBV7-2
CASSLAVAGGPLYNEQFF
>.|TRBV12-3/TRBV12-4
CASSFAESARPPTDGRGKTQYF
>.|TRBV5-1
CASSLDPGNSYNEQFF
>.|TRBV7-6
CASSVKGLAPWVAQYF
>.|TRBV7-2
CASSLAIRTSGRQETQYF
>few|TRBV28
CASTRREEQYF
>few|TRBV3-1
CASSQLFPTPQGEQYF
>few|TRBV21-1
CATRRHPQETQYF
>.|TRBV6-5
CASSYSSGGGGSKETQYF
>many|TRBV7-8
CASSYTHEAFF
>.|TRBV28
CAAGVLAGQETQYF
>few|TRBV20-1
CSARGGGTGAMNTEAFF
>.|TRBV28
CASSLIRSTDTQYF
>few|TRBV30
CAWSVGPLRNEQFF
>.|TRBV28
CASSLGDRVHEQFF
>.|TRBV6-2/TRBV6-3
CASSYFPREVRNEQFF
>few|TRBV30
CAWSVLGRGSQPQHF
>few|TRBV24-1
CATINSTGSIRYEQFF
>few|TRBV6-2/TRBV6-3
CASSPRDRNTGELFF
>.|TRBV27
CASRQLASEQFF
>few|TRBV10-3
CAISQAGGPYEQYF
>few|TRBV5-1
CASSVSPSSYNEQFF
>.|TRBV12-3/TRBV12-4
CASSLTSSFTDTQYF
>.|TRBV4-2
CASSPLGGLVSYEQYF
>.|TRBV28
CASSFGRFWEQYF
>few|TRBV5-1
CASSLAWSAGTETYEQYF
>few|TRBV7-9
CASSLPIFLSGNTIYF
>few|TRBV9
CASSVGFGTSQETQYF
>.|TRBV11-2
CASSLAWGTDSYEQYF
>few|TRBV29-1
CSVRGLDTEAFF